These 5 T cell receptor beta chains were all obtained from the same sample, sequenced in a study of OX40 agonist ivuxolimab in advanced cancers. Sequencing was performed with immunoSEQ multiplex PCR; in TCRdb, only in-frame clones are kept and a portion is missing. The repertoire holds tens of thousands of clones, with 70% to 90% as singletons. The material was CD4+ or CD8+ T cells sorted from blood, obtained in a trial of the OX40 agonist ivuxolimab. Receptors originate from an adult with an advanced solid tumor such as melanoma, head and neck, liver or kidney cancer.

The chain uses TRBV14 and TRBJ2-1; possible D gene TRBD2, 6 bases. The CDR3 sequence is 14 residues long. V was pared by 2 bases and J by 4 bases, with 9 bases between. CDR1 is SGHDN, CDR2 FVKESK, per germline. Here the CDR3 DNA reads TGTGCCAGCAGCCAACCGGACTATTACAATGAGCAGTTCTTC. Encoded protein: CASSQPDYYNEQFF.

J is TRBJ2-7 and V is TRBV6-1; tentatively, D is TRBD1 (5 bases). This CDR3 spans 18 amino acids. The germline V gene has CDR1 MNHNS and CDR2 SASEGT. Trimming pared 1 base from V and 2 bases from J, leaving 21 bases between. The CDR3 loop is CASSEGSWGGVAPYEQYF. The CDR3 DNA sequence: TGTGCCAGCAGTGAAGGGTCTTGGGGCGGAGTAGCCCCCTACGAGCAGTACTTC.

The genes are TRBV27 and TRBJ2-1; 9 bases align to TRBD1. CDR1 and CDR2 (germline): MNHEY, SMNVEV (reference sequence). The junction had 8 bases not matched to a gene; V was cut back by 4 bases and J by 7 bases. This CDR3 has 15 amino acids. Written as DNA, the CDR3 is TGTGCCAGCAGTTACAGGGGGCGCTTCCAAAATGAGCAGTTCTTC. It encodes CASSYRGRFQNEQFF.

This chain links TRBV6-7 with TRBJ2-7; the D gene is possibly TRBD2 (5 bases). TRBV6-7 is noted as an ORF with a role that remains uncertain. Trimming cost V 6 bases and J 0 bases, with 15 bases left between them. The CDR3 extends over 15 amino acids. CDR3 loop: CASSIDGESSYEQYF. The CDR3 nucleotides read TGTGCCAGCAGCATCGACGGGGAGAGCTCCTACGAGCAGTACTTC.

The V and J genes are TRBV30 and TRBJ2-5; 14 bases match TRBD2. CDR1 is GTSNPN, CDR2 SVGIG, per germline (reference sequence). The CDR3 is made up of 18 amino acids. J lost 1 base, V lost 0 bases, and 7 bases had no gene match. The CDR3 protein is CAWSVLETSGGVQETQYF. The CDR3 nucleotides read TGTGCCTGGAGTGTACTCGAGACTAGCGGGGGGGTCCAAGAGACCCAGTACTTC.